Below are 20 T cell receptor beta chains sequenced from a single sample in a study of blood T cell repertoires in COVID-19. The method was immunoSEQ multiplex PCR; TCRdb's version includes in-frame clones alone and lacks a portion of them. The sample carries approximately 300,000 clones, 90% to 95% recorded once. Input material: PBMCs or T cells enriched from blood (not recorded which). These receptors all stem from a young woman who had been exposed to COVID-19.

V and J are TRBV3-1 (or the pseudogene TRBV3-2) and TRBJ2-1; 9 nucleotides agree with TRBD1. Losses at the gene ends were 1 base for V and 7 bases for J; bases not matched to a gene: 14. Germline CDR1 LGHDT, CDR2 YNNKEL (reference sequence). CDR3 length equals 18 residues. The DNA of the CDR3 is TGTGCCAGCAGCCAAGCGACCTCCGGGACAGGGCCGGCTAATGAGCAGTTCTTC. Residues: CASSQATSGTGPANEQFF.

The J gene is TRBJ1-5, the V gene TRBV10-3, with 8 bases fitting TRBD1. Germline V lookup: CDR1 ENHRY, CDR2 SYGVKD. The CDR3 sequence is 18 residues long. V dropped 3 bases and J dropped 6; count of bases not matched to a gene: 16. The CDR3 DNA reads as TGTGCCATCAGTGATCCACCGAAGAGGGACAGGCTAGGTCAGCCCCAGCATTTT. This sequence encodes CAISDPPKRDRLGQPQHF.

The chain couples TRBV13 to TRBJ2-7, with 11 bases that match TRBD2. Germline CDR1 reads PRHDT; CDR2 reads FYEKMQ (reference sequence). The CDR3 length is 17 residues. With V trimmed by 0 bases and J by 3 bases, 7 bases remained unmatched. CDR3 nucleotides: TGTGCCAGCAGCTTAGGCCGGGCTAGCGGGGGGAACTACGAGCAGTACTTC. Protein sequence: CASSLGRASGGNYEQYF. Based on the CDR3 plus reference TRBV13 and TRBJ2-7, the full variable domain is AAGVIQSPRHLIKEKRETATLKCYPIPRHDTVYWYQQGPGQDPQFLISFYEKMQSDKGSIPDRFSAQQFSDYHSELNMSSLELGDSALYFCASSLGRASGGNYEQYFGPGTRLTVT.

CDR3: CASSETVLTF. The CDR3 region has the DNA TGTGCCAGCAGTGAAACGGTTCTCACCTTC. J is TRBJ1-2 and V is TRBV2; D unresolved. The CDR3 consists of 10 residues. Trimming cost V 2 bases and J 13 bases, with 8 bases left between them. The germline gives CDR1 SNHLY, CDR2 FYNNEI. Together with reference TRBV2 and TRBJ1-2, the CDR3 gives the full variable domain: EPEVTQTPSHQVTQMGQEVILRCVPISNHLYFYWYRQILGQKVEFLVSFYNNEISEKSEIFDDQFSVERPDGSNFTLKIRSTKLEDSAMYFCASSETVLTFGSGTRLTVV.

This clone was observed a handful of times. The CDR3 bases are TGCGCCAGCAGCTTGAAGGGGGCCCCCTACGAGCAGTACTTC. Protein product: CASSLKGAPYEQYF. The rearrangement uses TRBV5-1 and TRBJ2-7; 7 bases align to TRBD1. This CDR3 region has 14 residues. Germline trimming cut 1 base from V and 2 bases from J; bases unmatched to any gene: 3. Per germline, CDR1 SGHRS and CDR2 YFSETQ. The full variable domain, with the rest looked up from reference TRBV5-1 and TRBJ2-7, is KAGVTQTPRYLIKTRGQQVTLSCSPISGHRSVSWYQQTPGQGLQFLFEYFSETQRNKGNFPGRFSGRQFSNSRSEMNVSTLELGDSALYLCASSLKGAPYEQYFGPGTRLTVT.

The genes are TRBV5-6 and TRBJ1-5; tentatively, D is TRBD1 (6 bases). Per the germline V gene, CDR1 is SGHDT and CDR2 is YYEEEE. The CDR3 loop spans 15 amino acids. The ends were cut back, 2 bases at V and 3 bases at J, with 12 bases in the middle. For the CDR3, the DNA is TGTGCCAGCAGCTTCAGGGGCCCTGTCAATCAGCCCCAGCATTTT. This gives the protein CASSFRGPVNQPQHF.

This chain joins TRBV7-8 and TRBJ1-4; 7 nucleotides match TRBD1. Germline assignment: CDR1 SGHVS and CDR2 FQNEAQ. The CDR3 spans 14 residues. The V segment lost 2 bases and the J segment 8 bases; nucleotides outside the gene matches: 5. The DNA for the CDR3 is TGTGCCAGCAGCTTATTGCAACAGGGGGAAAAACTGTTTTTT. It codes for CASSLLQQGEKLFF.

This clone was observed a single time. V usage is TRBV3-1 (or the pseudogene TRBV3-2) and J usage is TRBJ2-2, with D perhaps matching TRBD2 (5 bases). Germline V gene data show CDR1 as LGHDT and CDR2 as YNNKEL (reference sequence). This CDR3 contains 16 residues. V was cut by 1 base and J by 5 bases, with 14 bases left in between. CDR3 amino acids: CASSQVGLALTGELFF. CDR3 sequence (DNA): TGTGCCAGCAGCCAAGTTGGACTTGCCTTGACCGGGGAGCTGTTTTTT.

CDR3 amino acids: CASSLMGALSAQYF. CDR3 sequence (DNA): TGTGCCAGCAGCCTTATGGGGGCCCTATCCGCGCAGTATTTT. The rearrangement links TRBV7-8 to TRBJ2-3; the D gene is possibly TRBD1 (6 bases). Germline CDR1 reads SGHVS; CDR2 reads FQNEAQ. The V gene lost 5 bases and the J gene lost 10 bases, with 19 bases spanning the gap. The CDR3 covers 14 residues. Full variable domain (rest looked up from reference TRBV7-8 and TRBJ2-3): GAGVSQSPRYKVAKRGQDVALRCDPISGHVSLFWYQQALGQGPEFLTYFQNEAQLDKSGLPSDRFFAERPEGSVSTLKIQRTQQEDSAVYLCASSLMGALSAQYFGPGTRLTVL.

This chain joins TRBV9 and TRBJ1-6; TRBD1 matches 9 bases. The CDR3 extends over 15 amino acids. Losses at the gene ends were 4 bases for V and 7 bases for J; bases not matched to a gene: 6. Germline V gene lookup returns CDR1 SGDLS and CDR2 YYNGEE. The CDR3 spells CASSPQGAWNSPLHF. For the CDR3, the DNA is TGTGCCAGCAGCCCACAGGGGGCATGGAATTCACCCCTCCACTTT. The complete variable domain, with remaining parts taken from reference TRBV9 and TRBJ1-6, reads DSGVTQTPKHLITATGQRVTLRCSPRSGDLSVYWYQQSLDQGLQFLIQYYNGEERAKGNILERFSAQQFPDLHSELNLSSLELGDSALYFCASSPQGAWNSPLHFGNGTRLTVT.

The chain recombines TRBV2 with TRBJ1-1, with TRBD1 matching over 7 bases. Germline CDR1 is SNHLY and CDR2 is FYNNEI. Germline trimming cut 7 bases from V and 4 bases from J; bases unmatched to any gene: 12. This CDR3 spans 15 amino acids. CDR3 sequence (DNA): TGTGCCAGCACTCCTCGTGGGGACAGCCTCACTGAAGCTTTCTTT. Its translation is CASTPRGDSLTEAFF.

This chain joins TRBV6-1 and TRBJ2-3, with TRBD1 matching 7 bases. The CDR3 is 16 amino acids. Germline-derived CDR1 and CDR2 are MNHNS and SASEGT. V gave up 1 base and J gave up 5 bases; unmatched junction bases: 9. CDR3: CASSEGSGTGEDTQYF. The CDR3 DNA is TGTGCCAGCAGTGAAGGATCGGGCACAGGGGAAGATACGCAGTATTTT.

V gene TRBV5-1 combines with J gene TRBJ1-2, with 10 bases that match TRBD1. This CDR3 is 16 amino acids long. With 0 bases clipped from V and 6 bases from J, the junction kept 8 bases outside the gene matches. Per germline, CDR1 SGHRS and CDR2 YFSETQ. The CDR3 sequence is CASSLAGTGEGHGYTF. CDR3 coding DNA: TGCGCCAGCAGCTTGGCCGGGACAGGGGAGGGGCATGGCTACACCTTC.

The chain is built from TRBV30 and TRBJ1-5; D is perhaps TRBD1 (5 bases). The germline V gene encodes CDR1 GTSNPN and CDR2 SVGIG (reference sequence). This CDR3 has 14 residues. The V end was cut by 0 bases, the J end by 4 bases, with 10 bases between. The CDR3 DNA reads as TGTGCCTGGAGTGTTGTTGGGGGGAATCAGCCCCAGCATTTT. Its translation is CAWSVVGGNQPQHF.

V usage is TRBV13 and J usage is TRBJ2-7; no definite D call. Germline V CDR1 and CDR2: PRHDT, FYEKMQ (reference sequence). Trimming stripped 5 bases from V and 2 bases from J, with 4 bases between. CDR3 size: 11 residues. The CDR3 region is CASSPAYEQYF. In DNA form, the CDR3 reads TGTGCCAGCAGCCCCGCCTACGAGCAGTACTTC.

Regarding this clone: The conserved phenylalanine or tryptophan normally closing the CDR3 is absent here, so this likely arose from a read error. The limits of the CDR3 on the DNA are not certain, so only TCRdb's listed CDR3 is given. The chain combines TRBV5-4 with TRBJ1-1; the table's D call, TRBD1, was not checked against the DNA. The CDR3 extends over 14 residues, inclusive of both ends. Germline assignment: CDR1 SGHNT and CDR2 YYREEE (reference sequence). This CDR3 reads CASSSTWITGTLDV.

In nucleotides, the CDR3 is TGTGCCAGCAGCCAACAGCTGCGGGGGGATACGCAGTATTTT. This gives the protein CASSQQLRGDTQYF. The V call is TRBV7-2, the J call TRBJ2-3; 7 bases map to TRBD2. The CDR3 runs 14 residues. V was clipped by 5 bases and J by 6 bases; unmatched bases: 8. CDR1 is SGHTA and CDR2 is FQGNSA in the germline V gene.

In the case of this clone: Additional DNA sequences in this sample encode the identical CDR3. The V gene is TRBV19, the J gene TRBJ1-5; D uncertain. Germline values: CDR1 LNHDA, CDR2 SQIVND (reference sequence). This CDR3 comprises 14 residues. Trimming left V 3 bases short and J 4 bases short, with 10 bases between. In DNA, the CDR3 is TGTGCCAGTAGTATGGGAGGTTCGAATCAGCCCCAGCATTTT. This encodes CASSMGGSNQPQHF.

V usage is TRBV5-1 and J usage is TRBJ2-2, with 9 bases that match TRBD1. The germline V gene has CDR1 SGHRS and CDR2 YFSETQ. This CDR3 has 16 amino acids. V lost 7 bases to trimming and J lost 7 bases; unmatched junction nucleotides: 14. CDR3 loop: CASRPSGTGRNGELFF. The CDR3 DNA sequence: TGCGCCAGCCGACCCTCCGGGACAGGGCGAAACGGGGAGCTGTTTTTT.

V and J are TRBV6-5 and TRBJ2-3, with D tentatively TRBD1 (5 bases). The CDR3 has 13 amino acids. The ends were cut back, 11 bases at V and 6 bases at J, with 18 bases in the middle. Germline V lookup: CDR1 MNHEY, CDR2 SVGAGI. The CDR3 protein is CAGAQGLWDTQYF. The CDR3, as DNA: TGTGCCGGTGCGCAGGGTCTTTGGGATACGCAGTATTTT.